A single T cell receptor (beta chain) is shown here with its context. Its cognate antigen is unknown. Healthy bone marrow donors formed the donor group. CDR3 length equals 13 residues. The germline V gene encodes CDR1 MDHEN and CDR2 SYDVKM. The ends lost 3 bases at V and 5 bases at J; junction bases unmatched: 2. The data derive from a study of cytomegalovirus exposure and HLA in healthy donors. Study-level points and caveats: TCR beta chains associated with HLA were, in a later analysis, more clonally expanded than equally common others. TCR beta V- and J-gene trimming was later associated with a missense DCLRE1C variant. There were some public TCRs occurring in many donors, but most TCR sequences were rare.

A multiplex PCR was run with 60 Vbeta primers and 13 Jbeta primers. The data were produced by immunoSEQ multiplex PCR, yet TCRdb's version contains in-frame clones alone and is incomplete. The table has 100,000 to 120,000 clones, roughly 80% seen once. Sequencing was performed on PBMCs. This TCR derives from a woman in her 30s in good health and CMV-seronegative. The rearrangement links TRBV28 to TRBJ1-2, with 8 bases matching TRBD1. CDR3 protein: CASSLGQVYGYTF. The CDR3 DNA is TGTGCCAGCAGTTTGGGACAGGTATATGGCTACACCTTC.